The text below deals with one T cell receptor (beta chain). Its antigen is not known. The data belong to a study of T cells in localized non-small cell lung cancer. The study's findings and limits: Heterogeneity is still possible, as just one tumor region was sequenced. Uninvolved adjacent lung had the highest recorded T cell clonality, with tumor below it. Adjacent lung was found to contain a median about 50 of the top 100 tumor clones. The study linked higher blood T cell density to longer overall survival.

Here immunoSEQ multiplex PCR was the method, and the copy in TCRdb shows in-frame clones only, minus some. The sample yields about 62,000 clones, roughly 81% seen once. Germline V CDR1 and CDR2: SQVTM, ANQGSEA. This CDR3 is 15 amino acids long. The V end lost 1 base, the J end lost 2 bases, and 12 bases lay between the germline ends. The TCR comes from a man aged 35 to 70 with stage II lung adenocarcinoma. Sample: PBMCs, taken before any cancer treatment. The rearrangement links TRBV29-1 to TRBJ2-1; TRBD2 is a possible D gene (5 bases). This chain's CDR3 is CSVEVGLATYNEQFF. The CDR3 region has the DNA TGCAGCGTTGAAGTGGGCCTAGCCACCTACAATGAGCAGTTCTTC.